A selection of T cell receptor beta chains follows, all from one sample in a study of T cells in Graves' hyperthyroidism and ophthalmopathy. Via MiXCR, TCRdb re-called the multiplex PCR reads, giving one row per CDR3 protein. The data contain 500,000 to 650,000 distinct CDR3 sequences, around 13% of them singletons. The specimen sequenced was blood. Every receptor here comes from a woman aged 40 to 49 with Graves' hyperthyroidism. CDR3s include the opening cysteine and the closing phenylalanine or tryptophan. Each record gives: D gene, J gene, V gene, clone size, CDR3 DNA, CDR3 protein. The D gene is left open where the match is weak. Expanded clones get a size class; other rows say once, few or many, or leave the size out.

d_gene: TRBD2
j_gene: TRBJ2-3
v_gene: TRBV2
abundance: -
CDR3nt: TGTGCCGGTGCCCGACTAGCGTCCACAGATACGCAGTATTTT
CDR3aa: CAGARLASTDTQYF

d_gene: -
j_gene: TRBJ1-1
v_gene: TRBV3-1
abundance: many
CDR3nt: TGTGCCAGCAGCCAAAACAGGCTGAACACTGAAGCTTTCTTT
CDR3aa: CASSQNRLNTEAFF

d_gene: -
j_gene: TRBJ1-1
v_gene: TRBV2
abundance: many
CDR3nt: TGTGCCAGCAGTGAAGCGCTTCAAGGAGTGGGGAACACTGAAGCTTTCTTT
CDR3aa: CASSEALQGVGNTEAFF

d_gene: TRBD1
j_gene: TRBJ2-1
v_gene: TRBV6-1
abundance: many
CDR3nt: TGTGCCAGCAGTGATGGGGACAGGAGCTCCTACAATGAGCAGTTCTTC
CDR3aa: CASSDGDRSSYNEQFF

d_gene: TRBD1
j_gene: TRBJ1-3
v_gene: TRBV2
abundance: many
CDR3nt: TGTGCCAGCAGTTCACAGGGGGCTAGCTCTGGAAACACCATATATTTT
CDR3aa: CASSSQGASSGNTIYF

d_gene: TRBD1
j_gene: TRBJ1-1
v_gene: TRBV25-1
abundance: -
CDR3nt: TGTGCCAGCAGTGAATTCAAGGGGGCCGGCCCAGAAGCTTTCTTT
CDR3aa: CASSEFKGAGPEAFF

d_gene: -
j_gene: TRBJ2-3
v_gene: TRBV11-2
abundance: -
CDR3nt: TGTGCCAGCAGCGCCCTCCCAGGGTTTGATACGCAGTATTTT
CDR3aa: CASSALPGFDTQYF

d_gene: -
j_gene: TRBJ2-5
v_gene: TRBV9
abundance: few
CDR3nt: TGTGCCAGCGGGGAAAGTGGAGGTGAGACCCAGTACTTC
CDR3aa: CASGESGGETQYF

d_gene: -
j_gene: TRBJ2-7
v_gene: TRBV10-3
abundance: many
CDR3nt: TGTGCCATCAGTGAACTAGAAAGGAACTACGAGCAGTACTTC
CDR3aa: CAISELERNYEQYF

d_gene: -
j_gene: TRBJ2-4
v_gene: TRBV11-2
abundance: many
CDR3nt: TGTGCCAGCAGCTTAGACGGGGATTCGTGGTACTTC
CDR3aa: CASSLDGDSWYF

d_gene: TRBD1
j_gene: TRBJ2-7
v_gene: TRBV20-1
abundance: many
CDR3nt: TGCAGTGCCGAGGGACAGGGGTACGAGCAGTACTTC
CDR3aa: CSAEGQGYEQYF

d_gene: -
j_gene: TRBJ1-1
v_gene: TRBV7-2
abundance: many
CDR3nt: TGTGCCAGCAGCCGGAGGGCTGAAGCTTTCTTT
CDR3aa: CASSRRAEAFF

d_gene: -
j_gene: TRBJ1-5
v_gene: TRBV28
abundance: many
CDR3nt: TGTGCCAGCAGCCACTCGGACGGGGGGCATCAGCCCCAGCATTTT
CDR3aa: CASSHSDGGHQPQHF

d_gene: -
j_gene: TRBJ2-2
v_gene: TRBV28
abundance: -
CDR3nt: TGTGCCAGCAGTTTTAATACAGGGATGGCCGGGGAGCTGTTTTTT
CDR3aa: CASSFNTGMAGELFF

d_gene: TRBD1
j_gene: TRBJ2-7
v_gene: TRBV10-3
abundance: -
CDR3nt: TGTGCCATCTCGAGACAGGGGTCCTACGAGCAGTACTTC
CDR3aa: CAISRQGSYEQYF

d_gene: TRBD2
j_gene: TRBJ2-2
v_gene: TRBV29-1
abundance: -
CDR3nt: TGCAGCGTTGAAGTAGCTAGCGGGAGGGCCTTCACCGGGGAGCTGTTTTTT
CDR3aa: CSVEVASGRAFTGELFF

d_gene: -
j_gene: TRBJ1-4
v_gene: TRBV28
abundance: many
CDR3nt: TGTGCCAGCAGTTTACCCAGGGGCGGAACTAATGAAAAACTGTTTTTT
CDR3aa: CASSLPRGGTNEKLFF

d_gene: TRBD1
j_gene: TRBJ1-2
v_gene: TRBV30
abundance: many
CDR3nt: TGTGCCTGGATAGGGGACAGGCCTCAACCCCACTATGGCTACACCTTC
CDR3aa: CAWIGDRPQPHYGYTF

d_gene: TRBD1
j_gene: TRBJ1-2
v_gene: TRBV28
abundance: many
CDR3nt: TGTGCCAGCCAGGGCGACAGGGGCTATGGCTACACCTTC
CDR3aa: CASQGDRGYGYTF

d_gene: -
j_gene: TRBJ1-1
v_gene: TRBV5-1
abundance: -
CDR3nt: TGCGCCAGCAGCTTGGAACCTGGGCGCGGCACTGAAGCTTTCTTT
CDR3aa: CASSLEPGRGTEAFF

d_gene: TRBD1
j_gene: TRBJ1-3
v_gene: TRBV2
abundance: many
CDR3nt: TGTGCCAGCAGTGAAAGGGGGACAGGGACCGGAAACACCATATATTTT
CDR3aa: CASSERGTGTGNTIYF

d_gene: TRBD1
j_gene: TRBJ2-7
v_gene: TRBV5-1
abundance: -
CDR3nt: TGTGCCAGCGATCGCCAGGGGGCCTCCTACGAGCAGTACTTC
CDR3aa: CASDRQGASYEQYF

d_gene: -
j_gene: TRBJ1-2
v_gene: TRBV18
abundance: -
CDR3nt: TGTGCCAGCTCACCAAGTCCCCCGGCGCAGACGAACTATGGCTACACCTTC
CDR3aa: CASSPSPPAQTNYGYTF

d_gene: -
j_gene: TRBJ1-1
v_gene: TRBV27
abundance: few
CDR3nt: TGTGCCAGCAGTTTATCGGTAGGGAGGGACACTGAAGCTTTCTTT
CDR3aa: CASSLSVGRDTEAFF

d_gene: -
j_gene: TRBJ1-1
v_gene: TRBV6-4
abundance: many
CDR3nt: TGTGCCAGCAGTGCCTCCGGGACAACCAGAAACACTGAAGCTTTCTTT
CDR3aa: CASSASGTTRNTEAFF

d_gene: TRBD2
j_gene: TRBJ2-1
v_gene: TRBV9
abundance: few
CDR3nt: TGTGCCAGCAGCGTAGTGAGCGGGTACGGGGGGGAGCAGTTCTTC
CDR3aa: CASSVVSGYGGEQFF

d_gene: -
j_gene: TRBJ1-1
v_gene: TRBV7-9
abundance: many
CDR3nt: TGTGCCAGCAGCTTAGCTAGCCAGCCGAACACTGAAGCTTTCTTT
CDR3aa: CASSLASQPNTEAFF

d_gene: TRBD2
j_gene: TRBJ2-3
v_gene: TRBV27
abundance: many
CDR3nt: TGTGCCAGCAGTTTGGCGACTAGCGTTACAACAGATACGCAGTATTTT
CDR3aa: CASSLATSVTTDTQYF

d_gene: -
j_gene: TRBJ2-2
v_gene: TRBV11-3
abundance: many
CDR3nt: TGTGCCAGCAGCGTAAGCTCGGGGACCCTGACCGGGGAGCTGTTTTTT
CDR3aa: CASSVSSGTLTGELFF

d_gene: -
j_gene: TRBJ1-1
v_gene: TRBV7-9
abundance: -
CDR3nt: TGTGCCAGCAGCTTAGGAGGGCCGGGACCGCTCACTGAAGCTTTCTTT
CDR3aa: CASSLGGPGPLTEAFF

d_gene: -
j_gene: TRBJ1-1
v_gene: TRBV27
abundance: few
CDR3nt: TGTGCCAGCAGTTCCCCCCCTTCGGGACAAACTGAAGCTTTCTTT
CDR3aa: CASSSPPSGQTEAFF

d_gene: -
j_gene: TRBJ2-3
v_gene: TRBV7-2
abundance: many
CDR3nt: TGTGCCAGCAGCTTAGCGATGGACTATCTCAACACAGATACGCAGTATTTT
CDR3aa: CASSLAMDYLNTDTQYF

d_gene: TRBD1
j_gene: TRBJ2-3
v_gene: TRBV12-3/TRBV12-4
abundance: many
CDR3nt: TGTGCCAGCAGTTTAGCGCAGGGGGCAACAGATACGCAGTATTTT
CDR3aa: CASSLAQGATDTQYF

d_gene: TRBD2
j_gene: TRBJ2-2
v_gene: TRBV3-1
abundance: many
CDR3nt: TGTGCCAGCAGCCCCATAGCGGGAGCGAACACCGGGGAGCTGTTTTTT
CDR3aa: CASSPIAGANTGELFF

d_gene: -
j_gene: TRBJ2-1
v_gene: TRBV7-2
abundance: many
CDR3nt: TGTGCCAGCAGCTTAGCCCAAAACCGCCCAAACAATGAGCAGTTCTTC
CDR3aa: CASSLAQNRPNNEQFF

d_gene: -
j_gene: TRBJ2-1
v_gene: TRBV6-1
abundance: many
CDR3nt: TGTGCCAGCAGTGAATCCCAGGTGTTGGCGGTGAGCTCCTACAATGAGCAGTTCTTC
CDR3aa: CASSESQVLAVSSYNEQFF

d_gene: TRBD2
j_gene: TRBJ2-3
v_gene: TRBV13
abundance: many
CDR3nt: TGTGCCAGCAGCCAAAGCCCTGGGACTAGCGGGAGGGGCCGGTTACGCACAGATACGCAGTATTTT
CDR3aa: CASSQSPGTSGRGRLRTDTQYF

d_gene: -
j_gene: TRBJ2-2
v_gene: TRBV30
abundance: many
CDR3nt: TGTGCCTGGAGTGTACGGGGGATTGATACCGGGGAGCTGTTTTTT
CDR3aa: CAWSVRGIDTGELFF

d_gene: TRBD1
j_gene: TRBJ1-1
v_gene: TRBV18
abundance: many
CDR3nt: TGTGCCAGCTCACCACGGACAGGGGAAGGCACTGAAGCTTTCTTT
CDR3aa: CASSPRTGEGTEAFF

d_gene: TRBD1
j_gene: TRBJ2-7
v_gene: TRBV27
abundance: -
CDR3nt: TGTGCCAGCAGTCCGACCGGGACAGCTTCCTACGAGCAGTACTTC
CDR3aa: CASSPTGTASYEQYF

d_gene: TRBD1
j_gene: TRBJ1-1
v_gene: TRBV18
abundance: many
CDR3nt: TGTGCCAGCTCACCACAGCAGGGGGCATCGGGTGAAGCTTTCTTT
CDR3aa: CASSPQQGASGEAFF